This T cell receptor (beta chain) was recorded in a study of CD8 T cells in ankylosing spondylitis listed by TCRdb under 2017. About the investigation overall: The study profiled T cell receptor beta repertoires in healthy donors and ankylosing spondylitis patients to find disease-linked TCR variants. Peripheral blood was sampled, and synovial fluid was also collected from ankylosing spondylitis patients. In total, the full study cohort was made up of about 110 healthy donors and 20 to 25 ankylosing spondylitis patients.

This clonotype was seen repeatedly, ten times or more. Its antigen is unknown. No per-base quality is available; no much larger clone lies one base away. Points the paper makes about the study in general: Blood from ankylosing spondylitis patients appeared to be characterized by a TCR beta motif composed of about eight highly homologous amino acid variants. Some of the motif variants had been reported before in the synovial fluid and blood of reactive arthritis patients, a finding that suggests common disease-initiation mechanisms. The disease-linked clones showed a CD8+ phenotype and occurred at relatively low frequencies in peripheral blood. According to the report, matched synovial fluid samples from ankylosing spondylitis patients were significantly enriched for the disease-linked clones.

The run used an Illumina HiSeq 2500. TCR beta libraries were prepared by quantitative 5'-RACE with molecular barcodes. In the original analysis: A new computational method, built on a probabilistic model of VDJ rearrangement, was used to identify disease-linked TCR variants. TCRdb handled the public reads itself, with Q25 trimming in fastp and clone calling in MiXCR, and kept productive beta chains. Each CDR3 protein appears once, grouped with its most common genes and DNA. TCRdb's processing, not the study's, gives the V and J calls here. The sample table records about 160,000 distinct CDR3 sequences; around a tenth of these occur just once. The ten largest clones add up to about 15% of the sample. CDR1 and CDR2 were assigned from the germline V gene as LGHNA and YSLEER. Reading from cysteine to phenylalanine, the CDR3 counts 15 amino acids. Of all the DNA, just the CDR3 is kept, 45 bases in frame from base 1. V is trimmed back by 0 bases and J by 4 bases, and the junction contains 4 bases that no gene match accounts for.

The TCR sequence derives from a female donor with ankylosing spondylitis or in good health (not recorded which). The receptor chain draws on TRBV4-3 and TRBJ2-3, with 7 junctional bases fitting TRBD1. The sample was blood, either unsorted or a sorted T cell fraction (not recorded which). DNA sequence: TGCGCCAGCAGCCAAGATCGGGACAGTTCAGATACGCAGTATTTT. This gives the protein CASSQDRDSSDTQYF.